These 28 T cell receptor beta chains were all obtained from the same sample, sequenced in a study of memory CD8 T cells in hepatitis C reinfection. The assay was immunoSEQ multiplex PCR, and TCRdb's table has in-frame clones only and misses some. This table has over 45,000 clones, roughly 90% appearing once. Noted time point: pre-reinfection, 55 to 20 weeks before reinfection detection. No in vitro expansion preceded TCR sequencing of the sorted cells. The sample consisted of naive CD8+ T cells sorted from blood. These receptors all come from a man between 18 and 35 years old with hepatitis C virus infection.

Worth noting for this clone: Relative to the germline gene, one junction end is altered; a read error may explain this. This chain joins TRBV4-1 and TRBJ2-1; the D is unclear. The length of the CDR3 is 14 residues. Germline V lookup: CDR1 MGHRA, CDR2 YSYEKL. The CDR3 DNA follows: TGTGCCAGCAGCCAAGGGTGGCTAGGCGATGAGCAGTTCTTC. This sequence encodes CASSQGWLGDEQFF.

The chain employs TRBV7-9 and TRBJ1-4; 9 nucleotides line up with TRBD1. CDR1 SEHNR and CDR2 FQNEAQ come from the germline V gene (reference sequence). V lost 0 bases to trimming and J lost 0 bases; unmatched junction nucleotides: 5. This CDR3 has 18 amino acids. The CDR3 bases are TGTGCCAGCAGCTTAGCCGGGACAGGGCTTTCAACTAATGAAAAACTGTTTTTT. Protein sequence: CASSLAGTGLSTNEKLFF.

V gene TRBV5-4 combines with J gene TRBJ1-1; a weak D match, TRBD1 (5 bases). Germline CDR1 and CDR2: SGHNT and YYREEE (reference sequence). V was cut by 2 bases and J by 3 bases, with 17 bases left in between. CDR3 length equals 16 residues. The CDR3 loop reads CASSLSFDSLHTEAFF. The DNA of the CDR3 is TGTGCCAGCAGCTTATCTTTCGACAGCTTGCACACTGAAGCTTTCTTT.

V is TRBV4-1 and J is TRBJ2-3; 7 bases line up with TRBD1. The V gene's germline CDR1 is MGHRA and CDR2 YSYEKL. CDR3 length: 15 residues. J was trimmed by 4 bases and V by 2 bases; bases with no gene match: 6. CDR3 protein: CASSQLNRGADTQYF. The CDR3 DNA reads TGCGCCAGCAGCCAACTTAACAGGGGTGCAGATACGCAGTATTTT.

V is TRBV13 and J is TRBJ2-7, with D possibly TRBD2 on 5 matching bases. Per germline, CDR1 PRHDT and CDR2 FYEKMQ (reference sequence). With 0 bases removed from V and 5 bases from J, the gap between germline ends came to 11 bases. CDR3 length: 14 amino acids. The CDR3 DNA is TGTGCCAGCAGCTTAGGTCTAGCTAGGAACGAGCAGTACTTC. Protein product: CASSLGLARNEQYF.

The gene calls are TRBV4-1 and TRBJ2-7, with 10 bases lining up with TRBD2. The trim removed 0 bases at V and 2 bases at J, leaving 7 bases unmatched. This CDR3 region has 17 residues. Germline V gene data show CDR1 as MGHRA and CDR2 as YSYEKL. CDR3 sequence (DNA): TGCGCCAGCAGCCAAGAGGTGCCCCTAGCGGGAGCCTACGAGCAGTACTTC. As protein: CASSQEVPLAGAYEQYF.

The chain joins TRBV27 to TRBJ2-1, with no clear D. V lost 5 bases to trimming and J lost 0 bases, with 11 bases between them. The CDR3 has 15 amino acids. Germline lookup yields CDR1 MNHEY and CDR2 SMNVEV (reference sequence). The chain's CDR3 is CASSPSVSSYNEQFF. CDR3 in DNA: TGTGCCAGCAGTCCCTCGGTGAGCTCCTACAATGAGCAGTTCTTC.

V and J are TRBV7-9 and TRBJ1-2; TRBD1 matches 9 bases. Looked up from germline, CDR1 is SEHNR and CDR2 is FQNEAQ (reference sequence). The CDR3 sequence is 15 residues long. V lost 5 bases, J lost 3 bases, and 7 bases stayed unmatched. This CDR3 reads CASSAPGQGDYGYTF. CDR3 nucleotides: TGTGCCAGCAGCGCGCCGGGACAGGGAGACTATGGCTACACCTTC.

This sequence joins TRBV6-6 and TRBJ1-5, with D hard to call. The V end was cut by 6 bases, the J end by 2 bases, with 8 bases between. Germline-derived CDR1 and CDR2 are MNHNY and SVGAGI (reference sequence). This CDR3 has 13 amino acids. As DNA, the CDR3 is TGTGCCAGCAGCCACGGGGGCAATCAGCCCCAGCATTTT. Its protein product is CASSHGGNQPQHF.

CDR3 sequence: CASTPETGALGSEQYF. CDR3 in DNA: TGTGCCAGCACTCCCGAGACAGGGGCCCTTGGGTCCGAGCAGTACTTC. V usage is TRBV27 and J usage is TRBJ2-7, with 8 bases aligning to TRBD1. Per germline, CDR1 MNHEY and CDR2 SMNVEV (reference sequence). The CDR3 contains 16 residues. V was clipped by 7 bases and J by 6 bases; unmatched bases: 17.

The genes are TRBV5-1 and TRBJ2-1; D not resolved. CDR3 size: 15 residues. Trimming took off 4 bases at V and 5 bases at J, with 16 bases between the two ends. The V gene's germline CDR1 is SGHRS and CDR2 YFSETQ. The CDR3 region has the DNA TGCGCCAGCAGCGCCCCCGGAGCCTTTAACAATGAGCAGTTCTTC. As protein: CASSAPGAFNNEQFF.

The chain is built from TRBV18 and TRBJ1-1; 9 bases line up with TRBD1. J was trimmed by 8 bases and V by 4 bases; bases with no gene match: 2. The CDR3 is 12 residues long. CDR1 is KGHSH and CDR2 is LQKENI in the germline V gene. The CDR3 is CASSLGTGEAFF. Written as DNA, the CDR3 is TGTGCCAGCTCACTAGGGACAGGGGAAGCTTTCTTT.

The chain combines TRBV7-8 with TRBJ2-1; D might be TRBD2 (6 bases). This CDR3 has 17 residues. V dropped 4 bases and J dropped 1 base, with 17 bases sitting between them. The germline V gene encodes CDR1 SGHVS and CDR2 FQNEAQ. CDR3: CASSSLEGSGSYNEQFF. Written as DNA, the CDR3 is TGTGCCAGCAGCTCTTTAGAGGGTAGCGGATCCTACAATGAGCAGTTCTTC.

The chain combines TRBV4-1 with TRBJ2-2; 10 nucleotides line up with TRBD1. CDR1 is MGHRA and CDR2 is YSYEKL in the germline V gene. V trimming: 0 bases; J trimming: 2 bases; junction bases outside the gene matches: 6. The CDR3 is 18 amino acids. For the CDR3, the DNA is TGCGCCAGCAGCCAAGAACGCGGGACAGGGGCTAACACCGGGGAGCTGTTTTTT. It yields the protein CASSQERGTGANTGELFF.

This chain connects TRBV19 to TRBJ1-3, with no clear D. The CDR3 extends over 15 amino acids. The V and J ends lost 5 bases and 0 bases respectively, with 11 bases between them. The germline V gene encodes CDR1 LNHDA and CDR2 SQIVND (reference sequence). This CDR3 reads CASSLGASSGNTIYF. The CDR3 DNA reads TGTGCCAGTAGTCTCGGAGCGAGCTCTGGAAACACCATATATTTT.

The rearrangement joins TRBV4-1 to TRBJ1-1, with D possibly being TRBD1 (5 bases). The V end was cut by 4 bases, the J end by 1 base, with 10 bases between. In germline, CDR1 is MGHRA, CDR2 YSYEKL. The CDR3 extends over 14 amino acids. The CDR3 sequence is CASSRGEGNTEAFF. The CDR3 nucleotides read TGCGCCAGCAGCCGAGGGGAGGGGAACACTGAAGCTTTCTTT.

This chain connects TRBV19 to TRBJ2-1, with 7 bases that match TRBD2. Trimming at V came to 3 bases and at J to 4 bases, leaving 12 bases not matched to a gene. This CDR3 comprises 17 residues. CDR1 is LNHDA and CDR2 is SQIVND in the germline V gene (reference sequence). The CDR3 sequence is CASSISFGLAVYNEQFF. The CDR3, as DNA: TGTGCCAGTAGTATCTCGTTTGGGCTAGCGGTATACAATGAGCAGTTCTTC.

The rearrangement links TRBV7-9 to TRBJ1-5; TRBD1 agrees at 7 bases. J was trimmed by 5 bases and V by 5 bases; bases with no gene match: 15. Per the germline V gene, CDR1 is SEHNR and CDR2 is FQNEAQ (reference sequence). The CDR3 runs to 17 residues. The CDR3 loop reads CASSPSTGQATDQPQHF. The CDR3 DNA reads as TGTGCCAGCAGCCCCTCCACCGGACAGGCAACTGATCAGCCCCAGCATTTT. The variable domain in full, with the rest retrieved from reference TRBV7-9 and TRBJ1-5, is DTGVSQNPRHKITKRGQNVTFRCDPISEHNRLYWYRQTLGQGPEFLTYFQNEAQLEKSRLLSDRFSAERPKGSFSTLEIQRTEQGDSAMYLCASSPSTGQATDQPQHFGDGTRLSIL.

The CDR3 DNA sequence: TGTGCCAGCAGCTTAGAACCGGGCCTAGGACTCACAGATACGCAGTATTTT. This sequence encodes CASSLEPGLGLTDTQYF. The chain employs TRBV7-2 and TRBJ2-3; TRBD2 might be the D (5 bases). Germline values: CDR1 SGHTA, CDR2 FQGNSA. V was pared by 1 base and J by 2 bases, with 16 bases between. The CDR3 is 17 amino acids.

This clone was recorded only once. This chain links TRBV19 with TRBJ2-1, with 11 bases matching TRBD2. Germline trimming cut 3 bases from V and 7 bases from J; bases unmatched to any gene: 5. This CDR3 region has 15 residues. CDR1 LNHDA and CDR2 SQIVND come from the germline V gene (reference sequence). The CDR3 coding sequence is TGTGCCAGTAGTATGTCTAGCGGGGGGTTAAATGAGCAGTTCTTC. Translating gives CASSMSSGGLNEQFF.

The V and J genes are TRBV29-1 and TRBJ2-1; D remains ambiguous. The CDR3 consists of 15 residues. V was pared by 1 base and J by 0 bases, with 10 bases between. Germline-derived CDR1 and CDR2 are SQVTM and ANQGSEA. CDR3 DNA sequence: TGCAGCGTTGAAGTAGGCGGTACCTCCTACAATGAGCAGTTCTTC. It codes for CSVEVGGTSYNEQFF.

The chain uses TRBV7-6 and TRBJ2-1, with 7 bases matching TRBD2. With 5 bases clipped from V and 4 bases from J, the junction kept 8 bases outside the gene matches. The CDR3 loop spans 15 amino acids. Germline V CDR1 and CDR2: SGHVS, FNYEAQ. CDR3 loop: CASSPSGTYYNEQFF. Here the CDR3 DNA reads TGTGCCAGCAGCCCGAGCGGGACCTATTACAATGAGCAGTTCTTC.

The chain couples TRBV29-1 to TRBJ2-6; 8 bases line up with TRBD2. Germline values: CDR1 SQVTM, CDR2 ANQGSEA. Losses at the gene ends were 0 bases for V and 2 bases for J; bases not matched to a gene: 12. This CDR3 spans 19 amino acids. The CDR3 loop is CSVEDRLPGGGPGANVLTF. The DNA for the CDR3 is TGCAGCGTTGAAGATCGACTACCGGGGGGGGGCCCTGGGGCCAACGTCCTGACTTTC.

As concerns this clone: A read error is likely, as this CDR3 ends without the conserved phenylalanine or tryptophan. The rearrangement joins TRBV5-4 to TRBJ1-1; D uncertain. Germline CDR1 is SGHNT and CDR2 is YYREEE (reference sequence). Trimming removed 4 bases at V and 2 bases at J, with 12 bases between. The CDR3 sequence is 14 residues long. The CDR3 loop is CASSPPTGNTEAFL. In DNA, the CDR3 is TGTGCCAGCAGCCCTCCCACGGGTAACACTGAAGCTTTCCTT.

CDR3 in amino acids: CASSSGLPSTDTQYF. Written as DNA, the CDR3 is TGTGCCAGCAGTAGTGGGCTACCAAGCACAGATACGCAGTATTTT. The chain links TRBV27 to TRBJ2-3, with no clear D. Trimming took 5 bases from V and 0 from J, leaving 12 bases between them. CDR1 MNHEY and CDR2 SMNVEV come from the germline V gene (reference sequence). The CDR3 loop spans 15 amino acids.

Only one count was recorded for this clone. V is TRBV29-1 and J is TRBJ2-5; the D gene is possibly TRBD1 (6 bases). V was pared by 1 base and J by 1 base, with 7 bases between. This CDR3 contains 13 residues. Germline lookup yields CDR1 SQVTM and CDR2 ANQGSEA. CDR3 amino acids: CSVEGGPQETQYF. For the CDR3, the DNA is TGCAGCGTTGAAGGGGGGCCCCAAGAGACCCAGTACTTC.

A few counts support this clone. The genes are TRBV5-6 and TRBJ2-7; D is possibly TRBD2 (5 bases). Germline CDR1 reads SGHDT; CDR2 reads YYEEEE. The CDR3 is 13 residues long. The V gene lost 3 bases and the J gene lost 7 bases, with 14 bases spanning the gap. CDR3 in DNA: TGTGCCAGCAGCTCCCTAGGATCGGGGGAGCAGTACGTC. Amino acid sequence: CASSSLGSGEQYV.

Points on this clone: One end of the junction does not line up with germline, which may come from a read error. Here the CDR3 DNA reads TGTGCCACTGGGGCGTCGCAGGTTGGGGACACCGTATATTTT. Encoded protein: CATGASQVGDTVYF. The chain recombines TRBV9 with TRBJ1-3, with a weak D call TRBD1 (6 bases). This CDR3 contains 14 residues. The germline V gene encodes CDR1 SGDLS and CDR2 YYNGEE.